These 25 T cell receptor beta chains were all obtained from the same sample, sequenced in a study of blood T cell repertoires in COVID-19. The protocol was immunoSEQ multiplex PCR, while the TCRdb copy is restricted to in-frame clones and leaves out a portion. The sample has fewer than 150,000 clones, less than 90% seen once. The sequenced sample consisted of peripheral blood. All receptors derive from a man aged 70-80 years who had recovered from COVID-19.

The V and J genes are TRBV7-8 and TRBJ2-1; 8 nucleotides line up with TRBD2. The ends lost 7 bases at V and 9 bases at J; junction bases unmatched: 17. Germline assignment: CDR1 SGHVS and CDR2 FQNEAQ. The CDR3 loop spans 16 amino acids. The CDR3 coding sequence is TGTGCCAGCAACTCAATCAGGAGCGGGAGACAGAGTGAGCAGTTCTTC. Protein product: CASNSIRSGRQSEQFF.

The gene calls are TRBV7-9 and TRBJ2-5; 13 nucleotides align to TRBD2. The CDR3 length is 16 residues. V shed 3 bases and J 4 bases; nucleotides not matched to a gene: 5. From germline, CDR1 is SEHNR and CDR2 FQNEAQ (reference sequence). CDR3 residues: CASSFTSGRAAETQYF. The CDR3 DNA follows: TGTGCCAGCAGCTTTACTAGCGGGAGGGCCGCAGAGACCCAGTACTTC.

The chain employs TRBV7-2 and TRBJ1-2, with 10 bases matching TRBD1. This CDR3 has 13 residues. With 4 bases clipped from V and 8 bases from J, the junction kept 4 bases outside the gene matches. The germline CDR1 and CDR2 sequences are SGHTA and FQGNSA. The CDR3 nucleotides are TGTGCCAGCAGCTCAGGGACAGGGGCCGGCTACACCTTC. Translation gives CASSSGTGAGYTF.

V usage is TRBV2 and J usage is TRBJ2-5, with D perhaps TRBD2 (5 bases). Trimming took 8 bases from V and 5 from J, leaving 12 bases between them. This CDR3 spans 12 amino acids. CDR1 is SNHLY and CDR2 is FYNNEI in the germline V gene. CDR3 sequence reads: CASRAEVETQYF. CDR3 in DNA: TGTGCCAGCCGGGCGGAGGTTGAGACCCAGTACTTC.

The CDR3 DNA reads TGTGCCAGCAGCCCACGGGGGGGCAGCAATGAGCAGTTCTTC. Protein: CASSPRGGSNEQFF. V is TRBV5-4 and J is TRBJ2-1; TRBD2 agrees at 8 bases. Germline CDR1 is SGHNT and CDR2 is YYREEE (reference sequence). After removal of 4 bases from V and 6 bases from J, the junction contained 6 bases not matched to a gene. There are 14 residues in the CDR3.

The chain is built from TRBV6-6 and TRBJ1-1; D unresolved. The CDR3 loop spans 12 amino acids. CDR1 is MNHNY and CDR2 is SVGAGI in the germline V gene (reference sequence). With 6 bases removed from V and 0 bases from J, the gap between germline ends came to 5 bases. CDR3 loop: CASRTLNTEAFF. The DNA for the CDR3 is TGTGCCAGCAGGACATTGAACACTGAAGCTTTCTTT.

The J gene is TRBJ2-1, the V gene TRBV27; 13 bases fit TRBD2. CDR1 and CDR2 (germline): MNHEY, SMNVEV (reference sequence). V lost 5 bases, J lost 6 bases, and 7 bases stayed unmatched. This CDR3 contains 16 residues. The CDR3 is CASSTLTSGRANEQFF. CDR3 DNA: TGTGCCAGCAGTACGCTTACTAGCGGGAGGGCCAATGAGCAGTTCTTC.

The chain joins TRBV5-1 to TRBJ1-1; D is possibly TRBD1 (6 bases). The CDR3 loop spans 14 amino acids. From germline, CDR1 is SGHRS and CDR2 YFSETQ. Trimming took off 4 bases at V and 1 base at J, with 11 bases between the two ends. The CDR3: CASSPRTANTEAFF. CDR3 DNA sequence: TGCGCCAGCAGCCCGAGGACAGCGAACACTGAAGCTTTCTTT.

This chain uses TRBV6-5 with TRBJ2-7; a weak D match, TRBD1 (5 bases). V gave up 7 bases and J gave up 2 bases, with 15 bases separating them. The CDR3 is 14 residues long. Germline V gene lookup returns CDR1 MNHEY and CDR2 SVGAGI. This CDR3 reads CASKRQSTTYEQYF. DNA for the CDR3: TGTGCCAGCAAACGACAGTCAACTACCTACGAGCAGTACTTC.

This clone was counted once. This chain's CDR3 is CASSGAQGWLSGNTIYF. CDR3 in DNA: TGTGCCAGCAGTGGGGCCCAGGGCTGGCTCTCTGGAAACACCATATATTTT. V usage is TRBV28 and J usage is TRBJ1-3, with a tentative D call TRBD1 (5 bases). Trimming cost V 5 bases and J 0 bases, with 17 bases left between them. This CDR3 has 17 residues. The germline V gene encodes CDR1 MDHEN and CDR2 SYDVKM.

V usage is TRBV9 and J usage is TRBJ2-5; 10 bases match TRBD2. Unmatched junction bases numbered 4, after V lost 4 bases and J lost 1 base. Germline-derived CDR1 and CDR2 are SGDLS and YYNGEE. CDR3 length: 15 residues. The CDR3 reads CASSSGLAVQETQYF. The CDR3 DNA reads TGTGCCAGCAGCTCCGGACTAGCGGTCCAAGAGACCCAGTACTTC.

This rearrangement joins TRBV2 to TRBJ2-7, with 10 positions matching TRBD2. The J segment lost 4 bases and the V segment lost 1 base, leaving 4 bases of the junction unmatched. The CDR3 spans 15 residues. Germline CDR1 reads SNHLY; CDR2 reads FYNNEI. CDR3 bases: TGTGCCAGCAGTGAAGGTCTAGCGGGAGAATACGAGCAGTACTTC. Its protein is CASSEGLAGEYEQYF.

The CDR3 region is CASSTRTGVNTEAFF. The CDR3 nucleotides are TGTGCCAGCAGCACACGGACAGGGGTAAACACTGAAGCTTTCTTT. The chain links TRBV9 to TRBJ1-1; 9 bases map to TRBD1. V gave up 4 bases and J gave up 2 bases; unmatched junction bases: 6. Germline V gene sequence: CDR1 SGDLS, CDR2 YYNGEE. This CDR3 contains 15 residues. The variable domain in full, with the rest retrieved from reference TRBV9 and TRBJ1-1, is DSGVTQTPKHLITATGQRVTLRCSPRSGDLSVYWYQQSLDQGLQFLIQYYNGEERAKGNILERFSAQQFPDLHSELNLSSLELGDSALYFCASSTRTGVNTEAFFGQGTRLTVV.

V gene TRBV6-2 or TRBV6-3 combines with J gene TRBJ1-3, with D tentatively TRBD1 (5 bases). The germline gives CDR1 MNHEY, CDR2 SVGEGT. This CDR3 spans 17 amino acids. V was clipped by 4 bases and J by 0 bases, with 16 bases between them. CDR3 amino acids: CASSWGQGSYSGNTIYF. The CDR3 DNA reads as TGTGCCAGCAGTTGGGGCCAGGGAAGTTACTCTGGAAACACCATATATTTT.

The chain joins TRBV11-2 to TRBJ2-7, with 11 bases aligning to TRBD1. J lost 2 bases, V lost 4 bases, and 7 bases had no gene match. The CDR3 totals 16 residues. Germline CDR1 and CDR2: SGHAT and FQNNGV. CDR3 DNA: TGTGCCAGCAGCTCCTTCGTGGGACAGGGGGCCTACGAGCAGTACTTC. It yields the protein CASSSFVGQGAYEQYF.

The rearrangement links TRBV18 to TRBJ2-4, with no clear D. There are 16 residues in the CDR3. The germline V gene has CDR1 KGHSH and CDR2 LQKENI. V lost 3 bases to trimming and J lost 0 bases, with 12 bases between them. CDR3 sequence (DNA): TGTGCCAGCTCACCCATGCTGACTCTAGCCAAAAACATTCAGTACTTC. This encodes CASSPMLTLAKNIQYF.

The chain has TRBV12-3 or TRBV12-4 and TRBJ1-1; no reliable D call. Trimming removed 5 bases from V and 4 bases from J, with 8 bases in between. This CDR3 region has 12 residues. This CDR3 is CASSPLSTEAFF. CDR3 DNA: TGTGCCAGCAGTCCCCTATCCACTGAAGCTTTCTTT.

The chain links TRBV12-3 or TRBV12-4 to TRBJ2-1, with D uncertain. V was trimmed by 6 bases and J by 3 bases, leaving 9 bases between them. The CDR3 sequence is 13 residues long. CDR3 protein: CASSYVIYNEQFF. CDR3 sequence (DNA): TGTGCCAGCAGCTACGTAATCTACAATGAGCAGTTCTTC.

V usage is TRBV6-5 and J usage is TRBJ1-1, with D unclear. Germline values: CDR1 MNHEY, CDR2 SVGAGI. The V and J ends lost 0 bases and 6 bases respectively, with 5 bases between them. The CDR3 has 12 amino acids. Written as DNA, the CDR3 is TGTGCCAGCAGTTACTCCGACTCTGAAGCTTTCTTT. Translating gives CASSYSDSEAFF.

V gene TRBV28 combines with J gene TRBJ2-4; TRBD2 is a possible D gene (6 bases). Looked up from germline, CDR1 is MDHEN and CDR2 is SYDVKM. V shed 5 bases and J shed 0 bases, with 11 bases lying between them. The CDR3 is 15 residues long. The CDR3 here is CASSPPGLAKNIQYF. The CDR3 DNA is TGTGCCAGCAGTCCACCGGGACTAGCCAAAAACATTCAGTACTTC.

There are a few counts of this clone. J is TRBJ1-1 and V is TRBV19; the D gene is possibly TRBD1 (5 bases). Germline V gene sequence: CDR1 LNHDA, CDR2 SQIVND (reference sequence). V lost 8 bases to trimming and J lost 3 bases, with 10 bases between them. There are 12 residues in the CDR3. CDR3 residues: CASFDRDTEAFF. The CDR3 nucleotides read TGTGCCAGTTTTGACAGAGACACTGAAGCTTTCTTT.

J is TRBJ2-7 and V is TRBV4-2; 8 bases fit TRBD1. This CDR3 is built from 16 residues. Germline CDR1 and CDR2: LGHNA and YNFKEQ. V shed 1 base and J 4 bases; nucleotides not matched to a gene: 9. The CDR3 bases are TGTGCCAGCAGCCAAGTGGCCCGGCAGGGGGCTTACGAGCAGTACTTC. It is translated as CASSQVARQGAYEQYF.

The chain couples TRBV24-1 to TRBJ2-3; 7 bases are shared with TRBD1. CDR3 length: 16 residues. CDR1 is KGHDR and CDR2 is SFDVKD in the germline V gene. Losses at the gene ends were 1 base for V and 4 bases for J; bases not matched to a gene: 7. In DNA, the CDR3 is TGTGCCACCAGTGATTTTCGAGGGGGCAACGCAGATACGCAGTATTTT. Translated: CATSDFRGGNADTQYF.

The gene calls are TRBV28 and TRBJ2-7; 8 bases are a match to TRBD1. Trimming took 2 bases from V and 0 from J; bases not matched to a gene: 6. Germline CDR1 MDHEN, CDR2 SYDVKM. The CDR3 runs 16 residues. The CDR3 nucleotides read TGTGCCAGCAGTTTAAGGTCAGGGGGCATCTCCTACGAGCAGTACTTC. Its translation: CASSLRSGGISYEQYF.

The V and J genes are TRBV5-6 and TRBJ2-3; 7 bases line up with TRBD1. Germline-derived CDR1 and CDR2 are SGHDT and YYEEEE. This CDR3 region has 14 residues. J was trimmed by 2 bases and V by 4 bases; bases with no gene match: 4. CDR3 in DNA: TGTGCCAGCAGCACACAGGGGTTCACAGATACGCAGTATTTT. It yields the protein CASSTQGFTDTQYF.